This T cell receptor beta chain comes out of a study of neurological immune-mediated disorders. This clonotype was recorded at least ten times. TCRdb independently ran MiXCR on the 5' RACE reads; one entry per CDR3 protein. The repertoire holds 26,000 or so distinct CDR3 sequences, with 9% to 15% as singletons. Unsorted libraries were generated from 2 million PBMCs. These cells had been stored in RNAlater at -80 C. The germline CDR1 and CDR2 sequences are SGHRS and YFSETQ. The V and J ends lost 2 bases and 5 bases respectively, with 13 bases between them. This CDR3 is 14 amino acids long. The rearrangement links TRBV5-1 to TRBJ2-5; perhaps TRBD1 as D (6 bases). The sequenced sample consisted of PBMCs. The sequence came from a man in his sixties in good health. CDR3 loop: CASSFWGPGETQYF. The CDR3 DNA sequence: TGCGCCAGCAGCTTCTGGGGGCCTGGGGAGACCCAGTACTTC.